Below are 14 T cell receptor beta chains sequenced from a single sample in a study of T cell responses to AZD1222 COVID-19 vaccine. The protocol was immunoSEQ multiplex PCR, while the TCRdb copy is restricted to in-frame clones and leaves out a portion. The table lists about 160,000 clones, roughly nine tenths of them singletons. The sequenced sample was peripheral blood, obtained on day 0 of AZD1222 vaccination. These receptor sequences come from an adult in good health.

This clone has just one count. J is TRBJ2-5 and V is TRBV11-2; D is perhaps TRBD1 (6 bases). Trimming cost V 2 bases and J 4 bases, with 20 bases left between them. CDR1 SGHAT and CDR2 FQNNGV come from the germline V gene. The CDR3 contains 17 residues. CDR3 nucleotides: TGTGCCAGCAGCTTACCCTGGACAGAGCAATTTTTAGAGACCCAGTACTTC. This translates into CASSLPWTEQFLETQYF. Filled out from reference TRBV11-2 and TRBJ2-5, the complete variable domain reads EAGVAQSPRYKIIEKRQSVAFWCNPISGHATLYWYQQILGQGPKLLIQFQNNGVVDDSQLPKDRFSAERLKGVDSTLKIQPAKLEDSAVYLCASSLPWTEQFLETQYFGPGTRLLVL.

Here the CDR3 reads CASSDRLLSGNTIYF. CDR3 DNA sequence: TGTGCCAGCAGTGACAGATTACTCTCTGGAAACACCATATATTTT. The chain is built from TRBV6-1 and TRBJ1-3, with D uncertain. V shed 3 bases and J shed 0 bases, with 9 bases lying between them. The V gene's germline CDR1 is MNHNS and CDR2 SASEGT. The CDR3 runs to 15 residues.

The rearrangement links TRBV18 to TRBJ1-4; 9 bases are a match to TRBD1. In germline, CDR1 is KGHSH, CDR2 LQKENI. The CDR3 runs to 16 residues. Trimming took 6 bases from V and 4 from J; bases not matched to a gene: 9. The CDR3 here is CASSPSRTGVNEKLFF. The DNA of the CDR3 is TGTGCCAGCTCCCCCTCCCGGACAGGGGTTAATGAAAAACTGTTTTTT.

J is TRBJ1-6 and V is TRBV6-5, with D unresolved. V gave up 5 bases and J gave up 5 bases, with 7 bases separating them. CDR3 length: 13 residues. Germline values: CDR1 MNHEY, CDR2 SVGAGI. Here the CDR3 reads CASSLDHNSPLHF. CDR3 DNA sequence: TGTGCCAGCAGTCTAGATCATAATTCACCCCTCCACTTT.

The chain is built from TRBV14 and TRBJ2-5, with D tentatively TRBD1 or TRBD2 (5 bases each). Germline CDR1 and CDR2: SGHDN and FVKESK. The CDR3 runs 15 residues. Trimming stripped 5 bases from V and 1 base from J, with 14 bases between. CDR3 in DNA: TGTGCCAGCAGCGCCCAACTAGGGGTCCAAGAGACCCAGTACTTC. Translating it yields CASSAQLGVQETQYF.

The gene calls are TRBV7-9 and TRBJ1-5, with no clear D. This CDR3 has 14 amino acids. The V end was cut by 5 bases, the J end by 7 bases, with 15 bases between. Germline V lookup: CDR1 SEHNR, CDR2 FQNEAQ (reference sequence). The CDR3 sequence: CASSPVLAEQPQHF. CDR3 in DNA: TGTGCCAGCAGCCCGGTCCTGGCGGAACAGCCCCAGCATTTT.

This clone has more than one count but fewer than ten. The chain uses TRBV30 and TRBJ2-3; D is unclear. This CDR3 is built from 15 residues. Per germline, CDR1 GTSNPN and CDR2 SVGIG (reference sequence). Trimming removed 2 bases at V and 0 bases at J, with 12 bases between. The CDR3 DNA is TGTGCCTGGAGTCTAACAGCGATTAGCACAGATACGCAGTATTTT. It encodes CAWSLTAISTDTQYF.

J is TRBJ1-4 and V is TRBV27, with 10 bases identical to TRBD1. V gave up 6 bases and J gave up 8 bases; unmatched junction bases: 9. The CDR3 runs 15 residues. Looked up from germline, CDR1 is MNHEY and CDR2 is SMNVEV (reference sequence). The CDR3 sequence is CASRPTGTGVEKLFF. CDR3 bases: TGTGCCAGCAGACCCACCGGGACAGGGGTCGAAAAACTGTTTTTT. The full variable domain, in which reference TRBV27 and TRBJ1-4 provide the parts outside the CDR3, is EAQVTQNPRYLITVTGKKLTVTCSQNMNHEYMSWYRQDPGLGLRQIYYSMNVEVTDKGDVPEGYKVSRKEKRNFPLILESPSPNQTSLYFCASRPTGTGVEKLFFGSGTQLSVL.

The J gene is TRBJ2-7, the V gene TRBV6-5; no definite D call. Germline-derived CDR1 and CDR2 are MNHEY and SVGAGI. Trimming shortened V by 10 bases and J by 6 bases, and 13 bases separated the two germline ends. CDR3 length: 11 amino acids. The CDR3 DNA reads TGTGCCACCAAGGCCGGGCCCGAGCAGTACTTC. As protein: CATKAGPEQYF.

The rearrangement uses TRBV5-1 and TRBJ2-2; the D call may be TRBD1 or TRBD2 (5 bases each). The CDR3 totals 14 residues. CDR1 and CDR2 (germline): SGHRS, YFSETQ. V lost 1 base and J lost 3, with 7 bases in between. The CDR3 nucleotides read TGCGCCAGCAGCTTGTTGGGGGACACCGGGGAGCTGTTTTTT. It specifies CASSLLGDTGELFF.

This clone was detected once. The chain's CDR3 is CASSAPGTSGGTGELFF. The CDR3 bases are TGTGCCAGCAGCGCCCCCGGAACTAGCGGGGGCACCGGGGAGCTGTTTTTT. This chain joins TRBV9 and TRBJ2-2; 11 bases align to TRBD2. CDR1 is SGDLS and CDR2 is YYNGEE in the germline V gene. V trimming: 3 bases; J trimming: 4 bases; junction bases outside the gene matches: 8. The CDR3 is 17 amino acids.

The chain carries TRBV9 and TRBJ2-2; 11 positions match TRBD2. The CDR3 is 19 residues long. Germline CDR1 is SGDLS and CDR2 is YYNGEE. J gave up 3 bases and V 0 bases, and 10 bases lay outside the gene matches. The CDR3 DNA reads as TGTGCCAGCAGCGTAGCCTCGGCTAGCGGGGGGACCGACACCGGGGAGCTGTTTTTT. Encoded protein: CASSVASASGGTDTGELFF.

This chain links TRBV14 with TRBJ2-7; D perhaps matches TRBD2 (6 bases). V lost 2 bases to trimming and J lost 3 bases, with 14 bases between them. The germline V gene encodes CDR1 SGHDN and CDR2 FVKESK. The CDR3 spans 15 residues. The CDR3 sequence: CASSQWDSRNYEQYF. Here the CDR3 DNA reads TGTGCCAGCAGCCAATGGGACTCCCGCAACTACGAGCAGTACTTC.

This clone was picked up one time. The genes are TRBV6-1 and TRBJ1-2; 7 bases are shared with TRBD1. This CDR3 has 20 amino acids. CDR1 and CDR2 (germline): MNHNS, SASEGT. V dropped 4 bases and J dropped 4; count of bases not matched to a gene: 24. The CDR3 sequence is CASSGDGIGRGSGKGYGYTF. CDR3 bases: TGTGCCAGCAGTGGGGACGGAATAGGCAGGGGGTCGGGGAAAGGCTATGGCTACACCTTC.